This T cell receptor (beta chain) was sequenced in a study of Ad26.COV2.S vaccination and SARS-CoV-2 variants. Study-level background: The authors gave Ad26.COV2.S intramuscularly, either once or twice 56 days apart.

Study conclusions and caveats: Vaccine and placebo groups showed comparable non-spike TCR breadth. The TCR-based breadth and depth measures might underestimate overall T cell responses.

The treatment: over 15 received Ad26.COV2.S at low or high dose, single or two shots; about 5 received placebo; per-sample allocation not given. Samples analyzed were those drawn on day 63 after the first vaccine or placebo injection. Ad26 vector vaccine expressed Wuhan-strain SARS-CoV-2 spike. CDR1 is KGHSH, CDR2 LQKENI, per germline. The J segment lost 2 bases and the V segment lost 2 bases, leaving 4 bases of the junction unmatched. The CDR3 is 15 residues long. Produced via immunoSEQ multiplex PCR; TCRdb's table is partial and in-frame only. The table lists roughly 700,000 clones, around 90% of them singletons, with about 1.5% in the top ten. Note on this clone: Antigen: not known.

This material consisted of peripheral blood, taken in a trial of Ad26.COV2.S vaccine versus placebo. The chain links TRBV18 to TRBJ2-7; 9 bases line up with TRBD2. This TCR was recovered from a person between 18 and 60 years old who received the Ad26.COV2.S COVID-19 vaccine or a placebo. The DNA of the CDR3 is TGTGCCAGCTCACCAGGATTAGCGGGGGCCTACGAGCAGTACTTC. Translating it yields CASSPGLAGAYEQYF.